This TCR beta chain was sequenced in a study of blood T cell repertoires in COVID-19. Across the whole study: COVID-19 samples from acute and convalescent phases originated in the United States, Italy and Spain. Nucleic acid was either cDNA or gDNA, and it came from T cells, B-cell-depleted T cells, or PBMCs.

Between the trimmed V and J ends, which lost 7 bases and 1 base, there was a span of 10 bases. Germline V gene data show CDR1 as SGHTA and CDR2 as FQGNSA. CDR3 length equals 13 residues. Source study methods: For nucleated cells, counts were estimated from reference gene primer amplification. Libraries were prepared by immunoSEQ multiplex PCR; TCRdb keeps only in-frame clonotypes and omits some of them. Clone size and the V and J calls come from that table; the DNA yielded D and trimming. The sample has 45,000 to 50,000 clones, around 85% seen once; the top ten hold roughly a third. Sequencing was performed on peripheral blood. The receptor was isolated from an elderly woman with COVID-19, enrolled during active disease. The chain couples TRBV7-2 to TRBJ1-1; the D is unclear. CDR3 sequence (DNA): TGTGCCAGCAATTATGGGCGGAACACTGAAGCTTTCTTT. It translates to CASNYGRNTEAFF.